The clone carrying this TCR beta chain was detected many times. RNA served as the template for amplifying TCR beta CDR3 regions. HTBI primers primed a first-round RT-PCR, and a second-round multiplex PCR followed. MiXCR was run by TCRdb on the multiplex PCR reads, yielding one entry per CDR3 protein. This sample has a few hundred thousand distinct CDR3 sequences, with about 17% found just once. Donors with ophthalmopathy: moderate-to-severe activity, CAS ≥3, NOSPECS ≥4, duration under 3 months. If patients had other autoimmune diseases, uncontrolled infections, pregnancy or lactation, they were excluded. The data stem from a study of Graves' ophthalmopathy and Graves' hyperthyroidism. Study context: Peripheral blood sampling occurred at initial diagnosis, before any treatment.

Trimming took 6 bases from V and 2 from J, leaving 17 bases between them. Germline lookup yields CDR1 MNHNS and CDR2 SASEGT. The CDR3 is 15 amino acids. The V gene is TRBV6-1, the J gene TRBJ2-7; D remains ambiguous. This receptor was taken from a woman aged 18-35 years with Graves' ophthalmopathy. Sample: peripheral blood. The chain's CDR3 is CASRKSTAPPYEQYF. The DNA for the CDR3 is TGTGCCAGCAGGAAATCTACAGCCCCTCCCTACGAGCAGTACTTC.